Below, one TCR beta chain is given with its context. This entry comes from a study of blood T cell repertoires in COVID-19. Whole-study context: Spain, Italy and the United States supplied samples that represented acute and convalescent COVID-19.

The protocol was immunoSEQ multiplex PCR, while the TCRdb copy is restricted to in-frame clones and leaves out a portion. The top ten hold around 10% of the sample, which has some 45,000 clones, under 85% seen once. V dropped 5 bases and J dropped 6; count of bases not matched to a gene: 3. The CDR3 length is 12 residues. The chain couples TRBV12-3 or TRBV12-4 to TRBJ2-7, with 8 bases aligning to TRBD1. Input material: peripheral blood. This receptor was obtained from a man aged 55 to 70 with acute or convalescent COVID-19. Written as DNA, the CDR3 is TGTGCCAGCAGTCCGACAGGGGTCGAGCAGTACTTC. Translation gives CASSPTGVEQYF.